This T cell receptor beta chain was sequenced in a study of blood T cell repertoires in COVID-19. In the study's own analysis: Estimated nucleated cell counts came from reference gene primer amplification. Produced via immunoSEQ multiplex PCR; TCRdb's table is partial and in-frame only. The V and J calls and clone size are taken from that table; D and trimming were inferred from the DNA. This sample has more than 35,000 clones, with around 86% found just once. CDR3 length: 15 residues. The ends were cut back, 10 bases at V and 5 bases at J, with 23 bases in the middle. Germline CDR1 MNHEY, CDR2 SVGAGI.

The TCR was taken from a woman at least 80 years old with acute or convalescent COVID-19. The chain recombines TRBV6-5 with TRBJ1-2; D is uncertain. Sequencing used peripheral blood. The chain's CDR3 is CATKREHVASYGYTF. The CDR3 DNA follows: TGTGCCACCAAGCGCGAGCATGTGGCTTCTTATGGCTACACCTTC.